This TCR beta chain derives from a study of CD8 T cells in Susac syndrome. V gave up 4 bases and J gave up 1 base, with 13 bases separating them. This CDR3 spans 16 amino acids. Per the germline V gene, CDR1 is PRHDT and CDR2 is FYEKMQ (reference sequence). An amount of RNA that ranged from roughly 0.45 to 1 ug was reverse transcribed with random hexamers. Amplification of the TCR beta CDR3 was carried out by immunoSEQ multiplex PCR, which spanned a total of 54 Vbeta and 13 Jbeta segments. A single record per CDR3 protein comes from TCRdb applying MiXCR to the immunoSEQ multiplex PCR reads. Of 200,000 or so distinct CDR3 sequences listed, more than 85% are singletons. CD8+ and CD4+ blood T cells underwent TCR beta sequencing. The multiple sclerosis controls were treatment-naive patients affected by stable or active relapsing-remitting disease. CD8+ and CD4+ T cells were negatively isolated; TEMRA cells were FACS-enriched.

The sequence came from a human donor with multiple sclerosis. The sample consisted of CD8+ T cells from PBMCs. The chain joins TRBV13 to TRBJ2-2; D may be TRBD1 or TRBD2 (6 bases each). CDR3 sequence reads: CASSWDGGQNTGELFF. The DNA of the CDR3 is TGTGCCAGCAGCTGGGACGGGGGCCAGAACACCGGGGAGCTGTTTTTT.